This T cell receptor beta chain came from a study of cytomegalovirus exposure and HLA in healthy donors. Study-wide results and caveats: It was about 150 TCR beta chains that were listed as cytomegalovirus-associated. Fewer N-insertions (relative to the 666-donor mean) were reportedly seen in an Asian-associated ancestry cluster in a later analysis. Presence/absence analyses took donor sequencing depth as roughly uniform. Immune exposure data for these donors was limited to CMV serostatus.

On this clone itself: The antigen remains undetermined.

The CDR3 contains 12 residues. Germline CDR1 reads MDHEN; CDR2 reads SYDVKM. Trimming took off 7 bases at V and 6 bases at J, with 12 bases between the two ends. Primers for the PCR totalled 60 Vbeta and 13 Jbeta. The assay was immunoSEQ multiplex PCR, and TCRdb's table has in-frame clones only and misses some. This table holds some 130,000 clones, roughly three quarters found once. The receptor's source is a middle-aged man in good health and CMV-seronegative. This sequence joins TRBV28 and TRBJ1-1; weak D call: TRBD1 (6 bases). The material sequenced was PBMCs. The CDR3 loop is CASTVQGSEAFF. The CDR3, as DNA: TGTGCCAGCACCGTACAGGGCTCTGAAGCTTTCTTT.